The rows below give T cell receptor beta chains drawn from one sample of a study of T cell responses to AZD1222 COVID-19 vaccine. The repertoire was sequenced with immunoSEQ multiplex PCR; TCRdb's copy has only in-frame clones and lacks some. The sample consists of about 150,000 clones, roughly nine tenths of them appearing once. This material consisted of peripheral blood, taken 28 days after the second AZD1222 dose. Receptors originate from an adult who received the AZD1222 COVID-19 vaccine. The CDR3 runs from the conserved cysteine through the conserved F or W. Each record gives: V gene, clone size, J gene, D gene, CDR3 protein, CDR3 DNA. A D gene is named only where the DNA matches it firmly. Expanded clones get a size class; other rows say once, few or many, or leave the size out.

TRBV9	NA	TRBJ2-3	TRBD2	CASSVGPGAGAFGTQYF	TGTGCCAGCAGCGTAGGTCCCGGGGCGGGAGCATTTGGTACGCAGTATTTT
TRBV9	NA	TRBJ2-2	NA	CASSENTGELFF	TGTGCCAGCAGCGAAAACACCGGGGAGCTGTTTTTT
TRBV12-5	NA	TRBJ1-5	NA	CASGLVLGQPQHF	TGTGCTAGTGGTTTGGTACTAGGTCAGCCCCAGCATTTT
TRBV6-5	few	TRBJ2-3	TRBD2	CASSTSGGAADTQYF	TGTGCCAGCAGTACTAGCGGGGGGGCGGCAGATACGCAGTATTTT
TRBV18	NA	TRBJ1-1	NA	CASSIGEGRGTEAFF	TGTGCCAGCTCAATTGGGGAGGGAAGGGGCACTGAAGCTTTCTTT
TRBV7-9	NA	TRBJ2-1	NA	CASSFSFNEQFF	TGTGCCAGCAGCTTCAGTTTCAATGAGCAGTTCTTC
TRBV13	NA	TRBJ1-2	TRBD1	CASSSSSGTGLGYGYTF	TGTGCCAGCAGCTCGTCATCCGGGACAGGGTTAGGGTATGGCTACACCTTC
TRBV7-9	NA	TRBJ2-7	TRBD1	CASEDDRDRPYEQYF	TGTGCCAGCGAAGACGACAGGGATCGTCCCTACGAGCAGTACTTC
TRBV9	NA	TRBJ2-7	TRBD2	CASSVGSGSLSYEQYF	TGTGCCAGCAGCGTAGGTAGCGGGAGTCTCTCCTACGAGCAGTACTTC
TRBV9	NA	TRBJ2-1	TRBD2	CASSVEGTSGNEQFF	TGTGCCAGCAGCGTAGAAGGGACTAGCGGGAATGAGCAGTTCTTC
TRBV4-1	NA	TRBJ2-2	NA	CASSQDPAVLNTGELFF	TGCGCCAGCAGCCAAGACCCAGCCGTCTTAAACACCGGGGAGCTGTTTTTT
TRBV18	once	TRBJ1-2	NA	CASSPAWGGDGYTF	TGTGCCAGCTCACCCGCCTGGGGCGGCGATGGCTACACCTTC
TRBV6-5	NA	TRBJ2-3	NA	CASGRLAGTTDTQYF	TGTGCCAGCGGTAGGTTGGCGGGAACGACAGATACGCAGTATTTT